Below, 13 T cell receptor beta chains from the same sample are listed, as sequenced in a study of blood T cell repertoires in COVID-19 (TCRdb year 2020). The library relied on the immunoSEQ multiplex PCR assay. As stored in TCRdb, this immuneACCESS dataset retains in-frame rearrangements with V and J assigned. A fraction of the clones does not appear; measured against another copy, unresolved V genes explain less than half of the discrepancy, and the remainder lacks a known reason. This sample gives hundreds of thousands of clones in total; nearly 90% of them show up just once. The ten largest make up approximately 12% of the sample. The source material was peripheral blood. These receptors were collected from a woman younger than 30 who had recovered from COVID-19.

V and J are TRBV7-9 and TRBJ1-5; no reliable D call. This CDR3 spans 15 amino acids. Germline CDR1 SEHNR, CDR2 FQNEAQ (reference sequence). Trimming pared 4 bases from V and 1 base from J, leaving 11 bases between. CDR3 loop: CASSSGRRSNQPQHF. CDR3 nucleotide sequence: TGTGCCAGCAGCTCGGGGAGGAGGAGCAATCAGCCCCAGCATTTT.

For the CDR3, the DNA is TGCAGCGTTCGAAGTAGCGGGCTTAAGTACTTC. This sequence encodes CSVRSSGLKYF. The J gene is TRBJ2-5, the V gene TRBV29-1; TRBD2 matches at 7 bases. Trimming took 5 bases from V and 12 from J; bases not matched to a gene: 9. CDR1 SQVTM and CDR2 ANQGSEA come from the germline V gene. CDR3 size: 11 residues.

This clone was seen only once. This chain uses TRBV4-3 with TRBJ2-1; 11 bases line up with TRBD2. This CDR3 region has 19 residues. The J segment lost 8 bases and the V segment lost 1 base, leaving 16 bases of the junction unmatched. Germline V gene lookup returns CDR1 LGHNA and CDR2 YSLEER. The CDR3 here is CASSQAPFLAGGKVDEQFF. The CDR3 DNA sequence: TGCGCCAGCAGCCAAGCTCCCTTCCTAGCGGGAGGTAAAGTCGATGAGCAGTTCTTC.

The rearrangement joins TRBV12-3 or TRBV12-4 to TRBJ2-5, with 9 bases lining up with TRBD1. Trimming at V came to 6 bases and at J to 4 bases, leaving 3 bases not matched to a gene. There are 13 residues in the CDR3. The CDR3 DNA reads as TGTGCCAGCAGCCCGGGACAGGGAGAGACCCAGTACTTC. Residues: CASSPGQGETQYF.

The chain carries TRBV6-5 and TRBJ2-7, with 9 bases matching TRBD1. After removal of 6 bases from V and 2 bases from J, the junction contained 5 bases not matched to a gene. Germline assignment: CDR1 MNHEY and CDR2 SVGAGI. The CDR3 is 14 amino acids. The CDR3 loop reads CASRLRDRAYEQYF. In DNA form, the CDR3 reads TGTGCCAGCAGATTACGGGACAGGGCCTACGAGCAGTACTTC.

This chain connects TRBV27 to TRBJ1-2; 7 nucleotides match TRBD1. This CDR3 spans 15 amino acids. Looked up from germline, CDR1 is MNHEY and CDR2 is SMNVEV (reference sequence). After removal of 5 bases from V and 8 bases from J, the junction contained 14 bases not matched to a gene. The chain's CDR3 is CASSEQTTGLKGYTF. CDR3 nucleotides: TGTGCCAGCAGTGAACAAACGACAGGGTTGAAGGGCTACACCTTC.

The gene calls are TRBV27 and TRBJ2-2; 11 bases align to TRBD2. The ends lost 3 bases at V and 5 bases at J; junction bases unmatched: 8. The CDR3 runs to 17 residues. The germline gives CDR1 MNHEY, CDR2 SMNVEV (reference sequence). In DNA form, the CDR3 reads TGTGCCAGCAGTTTCCAGACTAGCGGGATAAGGACCGGGGAGCTGTTTTTT. This codes for CASSFQTSGIRTGELFF.

The V call is TRBV19, the J call TRBJ1-3, with no clear D. The CDR3 is 16 residues long. V was clipped by 6 bases and J by 0 bases, with 15 bases between them. CDR1 and CDR2 (germline): LNHDA, SQIVND (reference sequence). CDR3 DNA sequence: TGTGCCAGTAGACCATACCTCGGGGTCTCTGGAAACACCATATATTTT. It is translated as CASRPYLGVSGNTIYF.

About this clone: Within the sample, other DNA sequences also encode this same CDR3. The gene calls are TRBV13 and TRBJ2-1, with TRBD1 matching over 8 bases. V was pared by 1 base and J by 4 bases, with 3 bases of the junction left unmatched. Germline CDR1 PRHDT, CDR2 FYEKMQ (reference sequence). This CDR3 region has 15 residues. In DNA form, the CDR3 reads TGTGCCAGCAGCTTAGCAGGGGGCAGATACAATGAGCAGTTCTTC. Translation: CASSLAGGRYNEQFF.

The chain links TRBV27 to TRBJ1-5; 9 positions agree with TRBD1. CDR3 length: 16 residues. V was pared by 5 bases and J by 6 bases, with 11 bases of the junction left unmatched. CDR1 and CDR2 (germline): MNHEY, SMNVEV (reference sequence). CDR3 DNA sequence: TGTGCCAGCAGTCCCCAACGGACAGGGGTCGGTCAGCCCCAGCATTTT. Translated, it gives CASSPQRTGVGQPQHF.

The rearrangement uses TRBV6-2 or TRBV6-3 and TRBJ2-7; TRBD1 matches at 7 bases. The CDR3 has 15 residues. Germline-derived CDR1 and CDR2 are MNHEY and SVGEGT. V shed 5 bases, J shed 0 bases, and the junction held 7 bases outside the gene matches. The CDR3 loop is CASSKVTGPSYEQYF. The CDR3 DNA reads as TGTGCCAGCAGTAAGGTGACAGGGCCCTCCTACGAGCAGTACTTC.

The CDR3: CASSPGGRSYEQYF. DNA for the CDR3: TGTGCCAGCAGCCCCGGGGGTCGTTCCTACGAGCAGTACTTC. V gene TRBV5-6 combines with J gene TRBJ2-7; D might be TRBD2 (6 bases). Germline CDR1 and CDR2: SGHDT and YYEEEE. This CDR3 has 14 residues. The V and J ends lost 4 bases and 1 base respectively, with 12 bases between them.

The chain uses TRBV3-1 (or the pseudogene TRBV3-2) and TRBJ2-3; D not certain. The CDR3 has 15 amino acids. Trimming shortened V by 2 bases and J by 0 bases, and 9 bases separated the two germline ends. Germline-derived CDR1 and CDR2 are LGHDT and YNNKEL (reference sequence). CDR3: CASSQPRFSTDTQYF. CDR3 DNA sequence: TGTGCCAGCAGCCAACCCCGGTTCAGCACAGATACGCAGTATTTT.